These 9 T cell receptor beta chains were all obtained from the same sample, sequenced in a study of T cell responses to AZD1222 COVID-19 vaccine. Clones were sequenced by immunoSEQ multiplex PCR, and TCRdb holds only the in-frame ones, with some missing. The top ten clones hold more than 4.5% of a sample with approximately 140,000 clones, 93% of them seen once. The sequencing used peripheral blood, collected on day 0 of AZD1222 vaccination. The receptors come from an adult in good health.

CDR3: CASSKDRGYYGYTF. CDR3 bases: TGTGCCAGCAGTAAGGACAGGGGGTACTATGGCTACACCTTC. This chain connects TRBV6-6 to TRBJ1-2, with 10 bases aligning to TRBD1. The CDR3 has 14 amino acids. V lost 5 bases and J lost 3; bases outside the gene matches: 3. Germline CDR1 and CDR2: MNHNY and SVGAGI (reference sequence).

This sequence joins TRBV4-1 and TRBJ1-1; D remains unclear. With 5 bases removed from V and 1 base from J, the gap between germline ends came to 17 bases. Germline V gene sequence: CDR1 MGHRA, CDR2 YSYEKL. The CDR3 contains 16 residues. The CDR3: CASSIIGRRSNTEAFF. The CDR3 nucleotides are TGCGCCAGCAGCATCATTGGGCGACGGTCGAACACTGAAGCTTTCTTT.

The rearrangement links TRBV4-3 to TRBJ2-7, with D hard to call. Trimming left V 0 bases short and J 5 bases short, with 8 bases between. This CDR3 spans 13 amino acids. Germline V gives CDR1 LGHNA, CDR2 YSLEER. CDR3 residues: CASSQDRWDEQYF. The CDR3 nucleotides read TGCGCCAGCAGCCAAGATCGATGGGACGAGCAGTACTTC.

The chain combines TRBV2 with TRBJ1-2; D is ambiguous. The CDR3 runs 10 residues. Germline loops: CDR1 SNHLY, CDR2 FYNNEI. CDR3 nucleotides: TGTGCTGCGCGGGAATATGGCTACACCTTC. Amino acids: CAAREYGYTF. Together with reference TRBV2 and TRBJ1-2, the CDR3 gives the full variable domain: EPEVTQTPSHQVTQMGQEVILRCVPISNHLYFYWYRQILGQKVEFLVSFYNNEISEKSEIFDDQFSVERPDGSNFTLKIRSTKLEDSAMYFCAAREYGYTFGSGTRLTVV.

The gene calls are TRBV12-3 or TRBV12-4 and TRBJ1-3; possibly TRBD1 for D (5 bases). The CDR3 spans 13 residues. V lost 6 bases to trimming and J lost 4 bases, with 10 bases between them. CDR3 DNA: TGTGCCAGCAGATGGGGGGAGGGAAACACCATATATTTT. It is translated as CASRWGEGNTIYF.

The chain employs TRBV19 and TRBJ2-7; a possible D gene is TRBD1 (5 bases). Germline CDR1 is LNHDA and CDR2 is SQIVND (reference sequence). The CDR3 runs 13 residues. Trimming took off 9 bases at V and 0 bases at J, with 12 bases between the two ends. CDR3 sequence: CASAAGNSYEQYF. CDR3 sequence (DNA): TGTGCCAGCGCGGCAGGGAACTCCTACGAGCAGTACTTC.

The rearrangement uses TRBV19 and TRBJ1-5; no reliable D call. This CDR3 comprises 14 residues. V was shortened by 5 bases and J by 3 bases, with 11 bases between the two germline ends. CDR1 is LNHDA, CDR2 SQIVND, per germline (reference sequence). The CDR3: CASSFVGPNQPQHF. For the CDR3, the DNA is TGTGCCAGTAGTTTCGTGGGTCCCAATCAGCCCCAGCATTTT.

CDR3 protein: CASSLQTGLNTEAFF. Here the CDR3 DNA reads TGTGCCAGCTCACTTCAGACAGGCCTGAACACTGAAGCTTTCTTT. The rearrangement uses TRBV18 and TRBJ1-1, with a weak D call TRBD1 (6 bases). CDR3 length equals 15 residues. Germline V gives CDR1 KGHSH, CDR2 LQKENI. V was shortened by 4 bases and J by 0 bases, with 12 bases between the two germline ends.

The DNA for the CDR3 is TGTGCCAGCAGTTTAGCGACAGGGAGGTACACTGAAGCTTTCTTT. Amino acid sequence: CASSLATGRYTEAFF. The chain combines TRBV28 with TRBJ1-1; TRBD1 aligns across 7 bases. CDR1 and CDR2 (germline): MDHEN, SYDVKM. Trimming at V came to 2 bases and at J to 3 bases, leaving 6 bases not matched to a gene. The CDR3 spans 15 residues. The whole variable domain, filled in from reference TRBV28 and TRBJ1-1, reads DVKVTQSSRYLVKRTGEKVFLECVQDMDHENMFWYRQDPGLGLRLIYFSYDVKMKEKGDIPEGYSVSREKKERFSLILESASTNQTSMYLCASSLATGRYTEAFFGQGTRLTVV.